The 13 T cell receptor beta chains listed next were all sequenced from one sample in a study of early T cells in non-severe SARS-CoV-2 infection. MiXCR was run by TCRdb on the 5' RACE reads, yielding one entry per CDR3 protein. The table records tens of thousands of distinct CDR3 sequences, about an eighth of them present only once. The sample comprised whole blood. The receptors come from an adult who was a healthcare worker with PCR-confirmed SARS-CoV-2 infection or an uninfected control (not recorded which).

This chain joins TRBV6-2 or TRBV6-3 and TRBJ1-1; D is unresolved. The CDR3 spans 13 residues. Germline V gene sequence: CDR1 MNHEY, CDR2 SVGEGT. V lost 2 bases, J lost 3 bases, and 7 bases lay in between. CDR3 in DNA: TGTGCCAGCAGTTACAGGTATCACACTGAAGCTTTCTTT. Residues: CASSYRYHTEAFF.

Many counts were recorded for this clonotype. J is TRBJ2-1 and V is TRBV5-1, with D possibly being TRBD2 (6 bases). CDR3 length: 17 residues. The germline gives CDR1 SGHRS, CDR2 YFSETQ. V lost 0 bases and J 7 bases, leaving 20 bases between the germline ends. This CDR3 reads CASSLAVVREVLNEQFF. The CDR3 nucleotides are TGCGCCAGCAGCTTGGCCGTAGTAAGGGAGGTCCTGAATGAGCAGTTCTTC.

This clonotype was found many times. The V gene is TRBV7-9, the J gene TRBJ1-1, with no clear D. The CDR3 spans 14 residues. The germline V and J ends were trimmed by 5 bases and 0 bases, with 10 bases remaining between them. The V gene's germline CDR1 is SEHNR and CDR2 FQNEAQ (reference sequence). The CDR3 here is CASSPARVNTEAFF. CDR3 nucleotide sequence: TGTGCCAGCAGCCCTGCTAGGGTGAACACTGAAGCTTTCTTT.

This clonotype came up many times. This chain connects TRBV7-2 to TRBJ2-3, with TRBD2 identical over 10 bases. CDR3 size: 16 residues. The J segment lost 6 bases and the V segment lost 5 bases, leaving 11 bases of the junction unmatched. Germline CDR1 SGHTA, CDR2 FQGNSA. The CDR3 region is CASSAYSGGASDTQYF. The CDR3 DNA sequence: TGTGCCAGCAGCGCATACAGCGGGGGGGCATCCGATACGCAGTATTTT.

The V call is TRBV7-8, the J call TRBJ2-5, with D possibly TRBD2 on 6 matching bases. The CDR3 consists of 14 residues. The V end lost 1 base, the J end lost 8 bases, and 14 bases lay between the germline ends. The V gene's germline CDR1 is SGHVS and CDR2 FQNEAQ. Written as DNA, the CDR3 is TGTGCCAGCAGCTTAGGCGGGGCTTCCCCAACCCAGTACTTC. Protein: CASSLGGASPTQYF.

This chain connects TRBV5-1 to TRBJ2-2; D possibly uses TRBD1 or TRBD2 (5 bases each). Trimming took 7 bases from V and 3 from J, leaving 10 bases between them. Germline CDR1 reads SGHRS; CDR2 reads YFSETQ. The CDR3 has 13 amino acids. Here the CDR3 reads CASGRGDTGELFF. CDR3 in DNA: TGCGCCAGCGGCAGAGGGGACACCGGGGAGCTGTTTTTT.

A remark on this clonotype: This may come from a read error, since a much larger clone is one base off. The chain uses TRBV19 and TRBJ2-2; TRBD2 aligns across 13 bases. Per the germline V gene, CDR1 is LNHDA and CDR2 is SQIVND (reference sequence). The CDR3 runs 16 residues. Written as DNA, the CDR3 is TGTGCCAGTAGTCCGACTAGCGGGGGGCGTACCGGGGAGCTGTCTTTT. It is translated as CASSPTSGGRTGELSF.

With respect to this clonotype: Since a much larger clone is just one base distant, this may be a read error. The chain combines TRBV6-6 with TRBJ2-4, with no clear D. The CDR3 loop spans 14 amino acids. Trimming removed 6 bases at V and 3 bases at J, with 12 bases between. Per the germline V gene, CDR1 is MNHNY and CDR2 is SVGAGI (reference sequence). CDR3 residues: CASREKGVKNIQYF. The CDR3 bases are TGTGCCAGCAGGGAAAAGGGTGTCAAAAACATTCAGTACTTC.

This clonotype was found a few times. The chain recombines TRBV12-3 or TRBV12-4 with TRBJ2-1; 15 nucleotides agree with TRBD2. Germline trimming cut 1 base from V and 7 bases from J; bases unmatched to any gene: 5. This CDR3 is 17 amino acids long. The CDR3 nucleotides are TGTGCCAGCAGTTTAGGGACTAGCGGGGGGGGTAGGAATGAGCAGTTCTTC. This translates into CASSLGTSGGGRNEQFF.

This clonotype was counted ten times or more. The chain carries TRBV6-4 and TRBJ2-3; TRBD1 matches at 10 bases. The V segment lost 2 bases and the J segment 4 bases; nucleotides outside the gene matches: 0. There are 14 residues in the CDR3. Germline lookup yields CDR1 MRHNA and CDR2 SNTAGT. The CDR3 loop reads CASSDGTGADTQYF. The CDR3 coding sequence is TGTGCCAGCAGTGACGGGACAGGGGCAGATACGCAGTATTTT.

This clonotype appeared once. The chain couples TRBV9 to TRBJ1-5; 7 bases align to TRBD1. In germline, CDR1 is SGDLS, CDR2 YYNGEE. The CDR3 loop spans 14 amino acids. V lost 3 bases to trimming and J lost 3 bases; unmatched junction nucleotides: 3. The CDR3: CASSATGDNQPQHF. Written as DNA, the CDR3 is TGTGCCAGCAGCGCCACAGGGGACAATCAGCCCCAGCATTTT.

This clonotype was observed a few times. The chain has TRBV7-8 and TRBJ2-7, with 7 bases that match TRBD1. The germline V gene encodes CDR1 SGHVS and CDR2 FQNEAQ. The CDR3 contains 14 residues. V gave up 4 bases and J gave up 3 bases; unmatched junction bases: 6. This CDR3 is CASSSRTGNYEQYF. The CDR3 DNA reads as TGTGCCAGCAGCTCCCGGACAGGAAACTACGAGCAGTACTTC.

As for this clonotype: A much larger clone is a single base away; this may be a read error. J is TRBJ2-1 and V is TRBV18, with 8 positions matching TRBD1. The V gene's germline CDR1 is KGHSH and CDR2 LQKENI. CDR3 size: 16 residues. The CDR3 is CASSHGQGLPYIEQFF. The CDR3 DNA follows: TGTGCCAGCTCACACGGACAGGGATTGCCCTACATTGAGCAGTTCTTC. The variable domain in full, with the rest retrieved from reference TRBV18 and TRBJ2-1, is NAGVMQNPRHLVRRRGQEARLRCSPMKGHSHVYWYRQLPEEGLKFMVYLQKENIIDESGMPKERFSAEFPKEGPSILRIQQVVRGDSAAYFCASSHGQGLPYIEQFFGPGTRLTVL.